A single sample is the source of the 27 T cell receptor beta chains below, sequenced in a study of OX40 agonist ivuxolimab in advanced cancers. TCRdb's table, derived via immunoSEQ multiplex PCR, lists solely in-frame clones and lacks some. The table shows about 46,000 clones, with 70% to 85% occurring only once. Source: CD4+ or CD8+ T cells sorted from blood, taken in a trial of the OX40 agonist ivuxolimab. The receptors here all came from an adult with an advanced solid tumor such as melanoma, head and neck, liver or kidney cancer.

The chain employs TRBV6-5 and TRBJ2-5; a possible D gene is TRBD1 (5 bases). Germline CDR1 MNHEY, CDR2 SVGAGI. V was clipped by 2 bases and J by 5 bases, with 9 bases between them. CDR3 length: 13 amino acids. Written as DNA, the CDR3 is TGTGCCAGCAGTTACCAGGGAAGGGAGACCCAGTACTTC. It yields the protein CASSYQGRETQYF.

This chain links TRBV11-2 with TRBJ1-2; TRBD1 agrees at 10 bases. Germline assignment: CDR1 SGHAT and CDR2 FQNNGV. The CDR3 length is 15 residues. Trimming at V came to 5 bases and at J to 6 bases, leaving 9 bases not matched to a gene. In nucleotides, the CDR3 is TGTGCCAGCAGCAGATGGACAGGGGGTAGGGATGGCTACACCTTC. Its translation is CASSRWTGGRDGYTF.

The CDR3 is CASAPGGDFRNEQFF. CDR3 sequence (DNA): TGTGCCAGCGCACCGGGGGGGGATTTTAGGAATGAGCAGTTCTTC. V is TRBV19 and J is TRBJ2-1, with 8 bases that match TRBD2. The ends lost 9 bases at V and 7 bases at J; junction bases unmatched: 14. Germline values: CDR1 LNHDA, CDR2 SQIVND (reference sequence). The length of the CDR3 is 15 residues.

This chain links TRBV6-6 with TRBJ2-7, with D perhaps matching TRBD1 (5 bases). Germline CDR1 reads MNHNY; CDR2 reads SVGAGI (reference sequence). CDR3 length equals 14 residues. Trimming took off 7 bases at V and 1 base at J, with 14 bases between the two ends. CDR3 DNA: TGTGCCAGCACAGGACATCTGGGTTCCTACGAGCAGTACTTC. Protein: CASTGHLGSYEQYF.

This chain links TRBV7-9 with TRBJ1-4; D is ambiguous. The V end was cut by 5 bases, the J end by 4 bases, with 5 bases between. Germline V CDR1 and CDR2: SEHNR, FQNEAQ (reference sequence). CDR3 length equals 12 residues. CDR3 coding DNA: TGTGCCAGCAGCCGTAGTAATGAAAAACTGTTTTTT. It translates to CASSRSNEKLFF.

This chain connects TRBV27 to TRBJ2-2; D is tentatively TRBD1 or TRBD2 (5 bases each). The CDR3 loop spans 16 amino acids. V lost 3 bases to trimming and J lost 0 bases, with 11 bases between them. Germline values: CDR1 MNHEY, CDR2 SMNVEV (reference sequence). CDR3 loop: CASSFQGRANTGELFF. In DNA, the CDR3 is TGTGCCAGCAGTTTCCAGGGACGGGCGAACACCGGGGAGCTGTTTTTT.

This clone was seen a single time. V and J are TRBV6-5 and TRBJ2-5; 9 nucleotides line up with TRBD2. The CDR3 has 15 amino acids. V gave up 5 bases and J gave up 4 bases; unmatched junction bases: 8. The germline gives CDR1 MNHEY, CDR2 SVGAGI. CDR3: CASSTRLAALETQYF. In DNA form, the CDR3 reads TGTGCCAGCAGTACCCGACTAGCGGCCCTAGAGACCCAGTACTTC.

The rearrangement joins TRBV19 to TRBJ2-7; 8 positions agree with TRBD2. The germline V gene has CDR1 LNHDA and CDR2 SQIVND (reference sequence). The junction had 13 bases not matched to a gene; V was cut back by 9 bases and J by 6 bases. The CDR3 totals 14 residues. The CDR3 sequence: CASKPGLELSEQYF. CDR3 in DNA: TGTGCCAGCAAGCCGGGACTAGAGCTCTCCGAGCAGTACTTC.

This clone was counted a single time. CDR3 residues: CASRPGAKAGYTF. DNA of the CDR3: TGTGCCAGCAGACCCGGGGCTAAGGCGGGCTACACCTTC. The chain joins TRBV6-5 to TRBJ1-2, with D perhaps matching TRBD1 (5 bases). The V end was cut by 6 bases, the J end by 8 bases, with 16 bases between. Germline lookup yields CDR1 MNHEY and CDR2 SVGAGI. The CDR3 is 13 amino acids.

This clone was counted a few times. V is TRBV5-6 and J is TRBJ1-5, with 7 bases matching TRBD1. The CDR3 extends over 16 amino acids. The ends lost 3 bases at V and 3 bases at J; junction bases unmatched: 9. The germline V gene has CDR1 SGHDT and CDR2 YYEEEE. Here the CDR3 reads CASSWGAGGTNQPQHF. As DNA, the CDR3 is TGTGCCAGCAGCTGGGGGGCAGGGGGTACCAATCAGCCCCAGCATTTT.

This clone was detected a few times. This same CDR3 is encoded by further DNA sequences in the sample. The J gene is TRBJ2-7, the V gene TRBV19; tentatively, D is TRBD1 (6 bases). Trimming stripped 5 bases from V and 2 bases from J, with 13 bases between. The CDR3 loop spans 14 amino acids. Germline-derived CDR1 and CDR2 are LNHDA and SQIVND (reference sequence). CDR3 DNA: TGTGCCAGTAGTCCGGGGACAAGGACCTACGAGCAGTACTTC. This encodes CASSPGTRTYEQYF. The full variable domain, in which reference TRBV19 and TRBJ2-7 provide the parts outside the CDR3, is DGGITQSPKYLFRKEGQNVTLSCEQNLNHDAMYWYRQDPGQGLRLIYYSQIVNDFQKGDIAEGYSVSREKKESFPLTVTSAQKNPTAFYLCASSPGTRTYEQYFGPGTRLTVT.

The chain recombines TRBV6-6 with TRBJ1-1; the match to TRBD1 covers 9 bases. Trimming took 2 bases from V and 6 from J; bases not matched to a gene: 7. The V gene's germline CDR1 is MNHNY and CDR2 SVGAGI (reference sequence). This CDR3 comprises 15 residues. The CDR3 is CASSYLLDRGPEAFF. In DNA, the CDR3 is TGTGCCAGCAGTTACCTCTTGGACAGGGGTCCTGAAGCTTTCTTT.

The CDR3 bases are TGTGCCTCAACTGTACGGCCACCCCTCCACTTT. It codes for CASTVRPPLHF. The chain joins TRBV6-4 to TRBJ1-6, with unresolved D. The CDR3 covers 11 residues. V dropped 11 bases and J dropped 11 bases, with 13 bases sitting between them. Germline assignment: CDR1 MRHNA and CDR2 SNTAGT.

This clone has a single count. This rearrangement joins TRBV9 to TRBJ1-1; D is ambiguous. Deletions cut 3 bases from V and 0 bases from J, with 15 bases between. The CDR3 sequence is 16 residues long. The germline V gene has CDR1 SGDLS and CDR2 YYNGEE. The CDR3 DNA reads TGTGCCAGCAGCGCCACCCCCTCGACGGTGAACACTGAAGCTTTCTTT. As protein: CASSATPSTVNTEAFF.

V is TRBV18 and J is TRBJ2-3; D possibly corresponds to TRBD2 (5 bases). This CDR3 contains 13 residues. V was cut by 5 bases and J by 5 bases, with 11 bases left in between. Germline values: CDR1 KGHSH, CDR2 LQKENI. CDR3 in DNA: TGTGCCAGCTCAGGGTCGGCGGGAGATACGCAGTATTTT. This translates into CASSGSAGDTQYF. The entire variable domain, with the rest obtained from reference TRBV18 and TRBJ2-3, is as follows: NAGVMQNPRHLVRRRGQEARLRCSPMKGHSHVYWYRQLPEEGLKFMVYLQKENIIDESGMPKERFSAEFPKEGPSILRIQQVVRGDSAAYFCASSGSAGDTQYFGPGTRLTVL.

This chain's CDR3 is CASSSQGDTEAFF. The CDR3 DNA reads TGTGCCAGCAGTTCTCAGGGGGACACTGAAGCTTTCTTT. This chain uses TRBV6-1 with TRBJ1-1, with 7 bases matching TRBD1. The trim removed 5 bases at V and 3 bases at J, leaving 3 bases unmatched. CDR3 size: 13 residues. In germline, CDR1 is MNHNS, CDR2 SASEGT.

This chain uses TRBV27 with TRBJ1-2; TRBD1 is a possible D gene (6 bases). Trimming stripped 7 bases from V and 4 bases from J, with 16 bases between. Germline CDR1 MNHEY, CDR2 SMNVEV (reference sequence). The CDR3 extends over 14 amino acids. The CDR3 spells CASKGRDNFYGYTF. The CDR3 region has the DNA TGTGCCAGCAAGGGCAGGGACAACTTCTATGGCTACACCTTC.

The J gene is TRBJ1-4, the V gene TRBV5-8; a weak D match, TRBD1 (6 bases). The CDR3 totals 15 residues. The V gene's germline CDR1 is SGHTS and CDR2 YDEGEE. Trimming removed 1 base at V and 6 bases at J, with 13 bases between. The CDR3, as DNA: TGTGCCAGCAGCTTGTCGGTGACAGGTCATGAAAAACTGTTTTTT. Encoded protein: CASSLSVTGHEKLFF.

This chain joins TRBV12-5 and TRBJ2-5, with unresolved D. The CDR3 sequence is 14 residues long. CDR1 is LGHNT and CDR2 is FRNRAP in the germline V gene. Trimming took 7 bases from V and 1 from J, leaving 13 bases between them. CDR3 sequence: CASVGASFQETQYF. CDR3 in DNA: TGTGCTAGTGTGGGCGCGAGTTTCCAAGAGACCCAGTACTTC. The full variable domain, with the rest looked up from reference TRBV12-5 and TRBJ2-5, is DARVTQTPRHKVTEMGQEVTMRCQPILGHNTVFWYRQTMMQGLELLAYFRNRAPLDDSGMPKDRFSAEMPDATLATLKIQPSEPRDSAVYFCASVGASFQETQYFGPGTRLLVL.

The CDR3 nucleotides read TGTGCCAGCAGTTACTCGGGAGATACGCAGTATTTT. As protein: CASSYSGDTQYF. This sequence joins TRBV6-6 and TRBJ2-3; D not resolved. Looked up from germline, CDR1 is MNHNY and CDR2 is SVGAGI (reference sequence). V shed 0 bases and J shed 5 bases, with 3 bases lying between them. CDR3 length: 12 residues.

This chain links TRBV23-1 with TRBJ1-2, with a tentative D call TRBD1 (5 bases). TRBV23-1 is classed as an ORF, of uncertain function. V dropped 4 bases and J dropped 4 bases, with 10 bases sitting between them. The CDR3 length is 13 residues. DNA for the CDR3: TGCGCCAGCAGTCTGGAGGGGACCTATGGCTACACCTTC. This encodes CASSLEGTYGYTF.

This clone was found a few times. The V call is TRBV7-2, the J call TRBJ2-7; 7 bases are a match to TRBD1. The CDR3 spans 15 residues. CDR1 and CDR2 (germline): SGHTA, FQGNSA. The ends lost 5 bases at V and 3 bases at J; junction bases unmatched: 10. Here the CDR3 DNA reads TGTGCCAGCAGCACATCCGGGACAGCTTTCTACGAGCAGTACTTC. It is translated as CASSTSGTAFYEQYF.

This clone was observed a single time. The V call is TRBV4-3, the J call TRBJ1-2; the D gene is possibly TRBD1 (5 bases). V lost 0 bases and J 5 bases, leaving 10 bases between the germline ends. The CDR3 spans 14 residues. Looked up from germline, CDR1 is LGHNA and CDR2 is YSLEER. DNA of the CDR3: TGCGCCAGCAGCCAAGAGCCGGGGACGTATGGCTACACCTTC. It encodes CASSQEPGTYGYTF.

V usage is TRBV5-1 and J usage is TRBJ1-1, with a tentative D call TRBD1 (6 bases). The ends were cut back, 4 bases at V and 1 base at J, with 11 bases in the middle. Germline lookup yields CDR1 SGHRS and CDR2 YFSETQ. CDR3 length equals 14 residues. The CDR3: CASSQQGTNTEAFF. CDR3 sequence (DNA): TGCGCCAGCAGCCAGCAGGGGACGAACACTGAAGCTTTCTTT.

The chain employs TRBV18 and TRBJ2-1; the D gene could be TRBD1 or TRBD2 (6 bases each). In germline, CDR1 is KGHSH, CDR2 LQKENI. The V end was cut by 8 bases, the J end by 0 bases, with 11 bases between. The CDR3 is made up of 14 amino acids. As DNA, the CDR3 is TGTGCCAGCAGGGGGGCGAGCTCCTACAATGAGCAGTTCTTC. Amino acid sequence: CASRGASSYNEQFF. Looking up the rest from reference TRBV18 and TRBJ2-1 gives the full variable domain: NAGVMQNPRHLVRRRGQEARLRCSPMKGHSHVYWYRQLPEEGLKFMVYLQKENIIDESGMPKERFSAEFPKEGPSILRIQQVVRGDSAAYFCASRGASSYNEQFFGPGTRLTVL.

This clone was seen more than once but under ten times. This sequence joins TRBV5-1 and TRBJ2-7, with D perhaps TRBD2 (5 bases). This CDR3 contains 13 residues. Per germline, CDR1 SGHRS and CDR2 YFSETQ. V was clipped by 4 bases and J by 7 bases, with 15 bases between them. CDR3 bases: TGCGCCAGCAGCCCGGGGTATCTCGAGGAGCAGTACTTC. Protein: CASSPGYLEEQYF.

This chain uses TRBV5-1 with TRBJ1-4, with 8 bases identical to TRBD1. Germline trimming cut 7 bases from V and 8 bases from J; bases unmatched to any gene: 7. Germline CDR1 and CDR2: SGHRS and YFSETQ. CDR3 length: 13 amino acids. The CDR3 here is CASSGGHAEKLFF. The CDR3 bases are TGCGCCAGCTCAGGGGGCCATGCAGAAAAACTGTTTTTT.